The text below deals with one T cell receptor (beta chain). Its antigen target is currently unknown. There are no base qualities to consult, and no much larger clone falls within one base. Collaborating institutions collected whole blood in K2EDTA tubes following their own protocols. For TCRbeta analysis, collaborators shipped samples as frozen whole blood, isolated PBMCs, or DNA extracted from either of those sample types. CDR1 MGHRA and CDR2 YSYEKL are derived from the germline V gene. The germline ends are 13 bases apart after V is trimmed by 6 bases and J by 3 bases. CDR3 length: 14 amino acids, cysteine to phenylalanine. The entry retains the CDR3 DNA only, 42 bases that are in frame from base 1. The record originates from a study of blood T cell repertoires in COVID-19 (dated by TCRdb to the early 2020s). Turning to the overall study: The collaborator samples originated in the United States, Italy and Spain and spanned the acute and convalescent phases of COVID-19. The material from the prospective study consisted of cDNA or gDNA derived from T cells, B-cell-depleted T cells, or PBMCs. The dataset comprised deeply sampled blood TCRbeta repertoires from subjects exposed to, actively infected with, or recovered from COVID-19. A freely available public database, intended as a resource for researchers studying the immune response to SARS-CoV-2, is where the repertoires were released. The samples were drawn from the first 160 participants of the ongoing ImmuneRACE study and from over 950 subjects provided by 6 global collaborators. A de-identified subject ID, COVID-19 status, age in years and sex were almost always included in the sample metadata. Where available, HLA class I and class II types were taken from metadata supplied by the sample provider and were not determined by assay-based typing. The study at large found these results: The quantity of clinical and demographic metadata differed by source and by participant and was supplied without curation.

The immunoSEQ Assay, a bias-controlled multiplex PCR, was used to amplify TCRbeta CDR3 regions from genomic DNA. The original pipeline was this. The number of nucleated cells in each sample was estimated by amplification of reference gene primers within the assay. Sequence reads were collapsed and filtered to measure the absolute abundance of every unique TCRbeta CDR3 rearrangement. For each sample, productive Simpson clonality was calculated as the square root of Simpson's diversity index over productive rearrangements. TCRdb took this table from immuneACCESS and kept in-frame rearrangements with V and J called. Such tables lack part of the clones; where checked against another copy, unresolved V genes explain under half of the gap, and the rest is unexplained. The V and J calls and clone size were taken over from that table, and D and trimming were inferred from the DNA. The sample yields 130,000 to 150,000 clones; around four fifths were counted once. The ten biggest clones cover 35% to 40% of the sample.

The rearranged segments are TRBV4-1 and TRBJ2-3; the D gene is possibly TRBD2, with 7 bases matching. The origin of this receptor is a human donor in a cohort sampled during active COVID-19. The sequenced material came from peripheral blood. The bases read TGCGCCAGCAGAAAGGGGGGGGAAACAGATACGCAGTATTTT. Its coded protein is CASRKGGETDTQYF.